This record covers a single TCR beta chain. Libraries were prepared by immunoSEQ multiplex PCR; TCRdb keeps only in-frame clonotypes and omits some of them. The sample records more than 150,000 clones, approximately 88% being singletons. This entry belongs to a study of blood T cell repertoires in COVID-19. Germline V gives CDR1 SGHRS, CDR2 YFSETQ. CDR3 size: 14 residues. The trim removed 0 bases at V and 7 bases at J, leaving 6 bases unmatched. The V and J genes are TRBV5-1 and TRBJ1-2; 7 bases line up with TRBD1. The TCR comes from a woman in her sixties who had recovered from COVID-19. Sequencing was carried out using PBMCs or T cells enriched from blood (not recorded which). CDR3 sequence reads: CASSLGGTASGYTF. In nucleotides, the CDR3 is TGCGCCAGCAGCTTGGGCGGGACAGCTTCTGGCTACACCTTC.